The 6 T cell receptor beta chains in this list originate from one sample, sequenced in a study of T cell responses to AZD1222 COVID-19 vaccine. Data came from immunoSEQ multiplex PCR; TCRdb stores just in-frame clones and leaves some out. The data contain approximately 180,000 clones, 80% to 95% of them seen just once; the ten biggest clones take up around 0.97%. The input for sequencing was peripheral blood, taken 28 days after the second dose of the MenACWY control vaccine. The receptors derive from an adult who received the MenACWY meningococcal vaccine as a control.

A few counts support this clone. The CDR3 region has the DNA TGTGCCACCAGCCCCACGGTGGCCGGGGAGCTGTTTTTT. This encodes CATSPTVAGELFF. J is TRBJ2-2 and V is TRBV15; D is unclear. CDR1 and CDR2 (germline): LNHNV, YYDKDF (reference sequence). The CDR3 has 13 residues. The ends were cut back, 5 bases at V and 6 bases at J, with 10 bases in the middle. The full variable domain, its missing parts supplied by reference TRBV15 and TRBJ2-2, is DAMVIQNPRYQVTQFGKPVTLSCSQTLNHNVMYWYQQKSSQAPKLLFHYYDKDFNNEADTPDNFQSRRPNTSFCFLDIRSPGLGDTAMYLCATSPTVAGELFFGEGSRLTVL.

V is TRBV24-1 and J is TRBJ2-2; D is perhaps TRBD1 (6 bases). Germline CDR1 KGHDR, CDR2 SFDVKD. The CDR3 totals 14 residues. Between the trimmed V and J ends, which lost 4 bases and 5 bases, there was a span of 10 bases. CDR3 coding DNA: TGTGCCACCAGTGACATAAGGGGGACCGGGGAGCTGTTTTTT. It codes for CATSDIRGTGELFF.

The chain carries TRBV19 and TRBJ1-2; no firm D call. Germline loops: CDR1 LNHDA, CDR2 SQIVND (reference sequence). This CDR3 is 13 amino acids long. The germline V and J ends were trimmed by 9 bases and 2 bases, with 13 bases remaining between them. The CDR3 protein is CASSILGNYGYTF. In DNA, the CDR3 is TGTGCCAGCAGCATTTTGGGGAACTATGGCTACACCTTC.

The genes are TRBV28 and TRBJ1-5, with a possible D match to TRBD1 (5 bases). The ends were cut back, 3 bases at V and 3 bases at J, with 9 bases in the middle. The CDR3 loop spans 14 amino acids. The germline V gene has CDR1 MDHEN and CDR2 SYDVKM. The CDR3 DNA reads TGTGCCAGCAGTTTTACCAGGGCCAATCAGCCCCAGCATTTT. Translation gives CASSFTRANQPQHF. Supplemented by reference TRBV28 and TRBJ1-5, the full variable domain reads DVKVTQSSRYLVKRTGEKVFLECVQDMDHENMFWYRQDPGLGLRLIYFSYDVKMKEKGDIPEGYSVSREKKERFSLILESASTNQTSMYLCASSFTRANQPQHFGDGTRLSIL.

Of note for this clone: Other DNA sequences of this sample code for an identical CDR3. The rearrangement joins TRBV30 to TRBJ1-2; D remains ambiguous. Germline V gene data show CDR1 as GTSNPN and CDR2 as SVGIG (reference sequence). V was trimmed by 3 bases and J by 11 bases, leaving 13 bases between them. There are 11 residues in the CDR3. The CDR3 DNA sequence: TGTGCCTGGAGCCCCGGTGCCGGGTACACCTTC. Its protein product is CAWSPGAGYTF.

The chain has TRBV30 and TRBJ1-2, with a possible D match to TRBD1 (5 bases). The CDR3 has 12 amino acids. The germline CDR1 and CDR2 sequences are GTSNPN and SVGIG (reference sequence). V was pared by 1 base and J by 6 bases, with 9 bases between. CDR3 region: CAWSASGNGYTF. CDR3 bases: TGTGCCTGGAGTGCATCAGGGAATGGCTACACCTTC. Supplemented by reference TRBV30 and TRBJ1-2, the full variable domain reads SQTIHQWPATLVQPVGSPLSLECTVEGTSNPNLYWYRQAAGRGLQLLFYSVGIGQISSEVPQNLSASRPQDRQFILSSKKLLLSDSGFYLCAWSASGNGYTFGSGTRLTVV.